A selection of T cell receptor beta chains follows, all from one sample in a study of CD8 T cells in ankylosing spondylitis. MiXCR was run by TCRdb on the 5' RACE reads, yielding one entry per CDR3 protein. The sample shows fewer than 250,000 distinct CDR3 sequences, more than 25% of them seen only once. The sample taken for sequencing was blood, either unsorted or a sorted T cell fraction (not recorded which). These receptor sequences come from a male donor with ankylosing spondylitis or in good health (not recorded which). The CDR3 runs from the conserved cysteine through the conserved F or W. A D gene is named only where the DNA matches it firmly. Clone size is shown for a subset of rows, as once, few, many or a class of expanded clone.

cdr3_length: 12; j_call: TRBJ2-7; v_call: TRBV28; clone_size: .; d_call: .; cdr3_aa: CASSLSSDEQYF; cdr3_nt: TGTGCCAGCAGTTTGAGTTCCGACGAGCAGTACTTC
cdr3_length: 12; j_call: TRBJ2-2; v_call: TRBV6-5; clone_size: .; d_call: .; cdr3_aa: CASSENTGELFF; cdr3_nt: TGTGCCAGCAGTGAGAACACCGGGGAGCTGTTTTTT
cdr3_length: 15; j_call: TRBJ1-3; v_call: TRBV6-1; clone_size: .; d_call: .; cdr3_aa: CASRRGLPSGNTIYF; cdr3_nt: TGTGCCAGCAGACGGGGGCTTCCCTCTGGAAACACCATATATTTT
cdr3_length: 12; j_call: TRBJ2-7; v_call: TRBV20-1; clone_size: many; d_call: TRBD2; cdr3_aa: CSASGSSYEQYF; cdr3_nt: TGCAGTGCGAGCGGGAGCTCCTACGAGCAGTACTTC
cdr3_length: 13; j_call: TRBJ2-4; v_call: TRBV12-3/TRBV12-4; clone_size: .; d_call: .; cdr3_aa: CASSDSAKNIQYF; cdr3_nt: TGTGCCAGCAGTGACAGTGCCAAAAACATTCAGTACTTC
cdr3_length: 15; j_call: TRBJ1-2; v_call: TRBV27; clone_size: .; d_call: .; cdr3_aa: CASSPTGRGDHGYTF; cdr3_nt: TGTGCCAGCAGCCCGACCGGCAGGGGAGATCATGGCTACACCTTC
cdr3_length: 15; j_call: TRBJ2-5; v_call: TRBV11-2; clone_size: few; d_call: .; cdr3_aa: CASSLSVGRMETQYF; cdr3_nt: TGTGCCAGCAGCTTGAGTGTGGGCAGGATGGAGACCCAGTACTTC
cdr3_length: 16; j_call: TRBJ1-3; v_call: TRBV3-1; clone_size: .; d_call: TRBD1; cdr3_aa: CASSARQGAGGNTIYF; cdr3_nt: TGTGCCAGCAGCGCCAGACAGGGGGCTGGCGGAAACACCATATATTTT
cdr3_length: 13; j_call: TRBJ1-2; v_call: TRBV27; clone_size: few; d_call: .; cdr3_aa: CASSLSGSYGYTF; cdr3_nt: TGTGCCAGCAGCCTGTCGGGGAGCTATGGCTACACCTTC
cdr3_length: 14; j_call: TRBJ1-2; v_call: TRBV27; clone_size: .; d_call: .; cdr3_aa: CASSLSGGIYGYTF; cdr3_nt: TGTGCCAGCAGTTTATCCGGGGGCATCTATGGCTACACCTTC
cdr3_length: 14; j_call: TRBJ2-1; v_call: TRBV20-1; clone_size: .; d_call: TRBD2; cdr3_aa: CSAGGRGDYNEQFF; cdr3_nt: TGCAGTGCCGGCGGGCGGGGGGATTACAATGAGCAGTTCTTC
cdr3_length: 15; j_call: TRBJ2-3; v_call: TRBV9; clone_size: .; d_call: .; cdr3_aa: CASSVGVPSTDTQYF; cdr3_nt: TGTGCCAGCAGCGTAGGTGTTCCTAGCACAGATACGCAGTATTTT
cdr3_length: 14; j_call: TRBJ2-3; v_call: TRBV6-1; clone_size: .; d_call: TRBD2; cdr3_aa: CASPRGGSTDTQYF; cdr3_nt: TGTGCCAGCCCCCGGGGGGGGAGTACAGATACGCAGTATTTT
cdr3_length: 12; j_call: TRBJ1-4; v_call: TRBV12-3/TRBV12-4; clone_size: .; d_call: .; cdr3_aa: CASSSTGITLFF; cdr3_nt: TGTGCCAGCAGTAGCACAGGGATTACACTGTTTTTT
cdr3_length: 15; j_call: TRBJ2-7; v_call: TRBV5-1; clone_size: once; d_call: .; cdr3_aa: CASSFVGTGAYEQYF; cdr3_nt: TGCGCCAGCAGCTTCGTCGGGACTGGAGCCTACGAGCAGTACTTC
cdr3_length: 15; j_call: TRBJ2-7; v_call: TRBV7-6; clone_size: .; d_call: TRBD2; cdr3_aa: CASSPIRGGTWEQYF; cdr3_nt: TGTGCCAGCAGCCCGATCCGGGGGGGAACTTGGGAGCAGTACTTC
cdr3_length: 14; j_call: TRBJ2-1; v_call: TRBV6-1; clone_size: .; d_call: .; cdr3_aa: CASNPRWGAYEQFF; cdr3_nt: TGTGCCAGCAACCCGAGATGGGGGGCCTATGAGCAGTTCTTC
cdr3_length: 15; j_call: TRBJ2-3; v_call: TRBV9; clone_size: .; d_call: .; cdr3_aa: CASSVQVVRGDTQYF; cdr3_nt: TGTGCCAGCAGCGTACAGGTGGTCCGGGGAGATACGCAGTATTTT
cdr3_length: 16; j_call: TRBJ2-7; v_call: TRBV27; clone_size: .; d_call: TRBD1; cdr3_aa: CASSLPGTGDFYEQYF; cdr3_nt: TGTGCCAGCAGTCTTCCCGGGACAGGGGATTTCTACGAGCAGTACTTC
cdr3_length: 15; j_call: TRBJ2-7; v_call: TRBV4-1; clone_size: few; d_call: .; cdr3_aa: CASSQDGRPTYEQYF; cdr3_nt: TGCGCCAGCAGCCAAGATGGTCGGCCAACCTACGAGCAGTACTTC
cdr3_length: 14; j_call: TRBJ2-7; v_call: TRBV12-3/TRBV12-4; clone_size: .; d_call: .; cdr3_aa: CASSHQELLYEQYF; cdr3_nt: TGTGCCAGCAGCCACCAGGAGCTACTCTACGAGCAGTACTTC
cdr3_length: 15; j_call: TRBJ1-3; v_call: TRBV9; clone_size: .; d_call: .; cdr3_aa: CASSAPAPSGNTIYF; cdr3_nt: TGTGCCAGCAGCGCCCCGGCCCCCTCTGGAAACACCATATATTTT
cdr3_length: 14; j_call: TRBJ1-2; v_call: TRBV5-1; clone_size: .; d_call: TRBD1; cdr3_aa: CASSPGTGRYGYTF; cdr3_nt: TGCGCCAGCAGCCCTGGGACAGGGCGCTATGGCTACACCTTC
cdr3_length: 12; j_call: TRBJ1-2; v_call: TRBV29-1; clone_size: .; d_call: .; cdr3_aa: CSARTEEYGYTF; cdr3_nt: TGCAGCGCCAGGACAGAGGAGTATGGCTACACCTTC
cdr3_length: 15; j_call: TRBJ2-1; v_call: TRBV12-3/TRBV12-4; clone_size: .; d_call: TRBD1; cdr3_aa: CASSEDRALFDEQFF; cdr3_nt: TGTGCCAGCAGCGAAGACAGGGCCCTGTTCGATGAGCAGTTCTTC
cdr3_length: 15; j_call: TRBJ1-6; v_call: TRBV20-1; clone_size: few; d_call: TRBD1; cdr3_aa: CSAREGTEYNSPLHF; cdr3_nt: TGCAGTGCTAGAGAGGGGACAGAGTATAATTCACCCCTCCACTTT
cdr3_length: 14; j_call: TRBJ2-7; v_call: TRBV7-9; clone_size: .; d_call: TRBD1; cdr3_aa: CASSPRTGTYEQYF; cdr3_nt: TGTGCCAGCAGCCCGCGGACAGGGACCTACGAGCAGTACTTC
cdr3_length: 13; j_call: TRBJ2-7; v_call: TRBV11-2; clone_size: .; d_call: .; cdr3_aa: CASTERAPYEQYF; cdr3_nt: TGTGCCAGCACAGAGAGAGCCCCCTACGAGCAGTACTTC
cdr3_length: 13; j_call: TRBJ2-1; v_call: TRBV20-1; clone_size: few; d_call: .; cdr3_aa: CSATGHNHNEQFF; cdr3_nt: TGCAGTGCAACGGGCCACAACCACAATGAGCAGTTCTTC
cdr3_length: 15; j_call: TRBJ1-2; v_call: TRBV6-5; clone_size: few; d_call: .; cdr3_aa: CASSYSQAVNYGYTF; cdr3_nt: TGTGCCAGCAGTTACTCGCAGGCGGTCAACTATGGCTACACCTTC
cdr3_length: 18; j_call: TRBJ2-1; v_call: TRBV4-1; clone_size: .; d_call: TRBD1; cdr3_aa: CASSQENPGTGVYNEQFF; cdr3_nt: TGCGCCAGCAGCCAAGAAAACCCTGGGACAGGGGTTTACAATGAGCAGTTCTTC
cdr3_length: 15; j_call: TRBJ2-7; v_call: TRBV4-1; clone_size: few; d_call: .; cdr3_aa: CASSPPGGASYEQYF; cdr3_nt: TGCGCCAGCAGCCCCCCTGGTGGGGCGTCCTACGAGCAGTACTTC
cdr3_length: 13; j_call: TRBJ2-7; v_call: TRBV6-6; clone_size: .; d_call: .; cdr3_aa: CASSYPASFEQYF; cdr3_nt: TGTGCCAGCAGTTATCCGGCCTCGTTCGAGCAGTACTTC
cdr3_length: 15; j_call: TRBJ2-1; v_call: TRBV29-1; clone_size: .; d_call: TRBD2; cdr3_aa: CSVRAGGSSYNEQFF; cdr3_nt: TGCAGCGTCCGGGCGGGGGGGAGCTCCTACAATGAGCAGTTCTTC
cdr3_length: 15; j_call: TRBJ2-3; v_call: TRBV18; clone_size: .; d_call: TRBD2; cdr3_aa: CASSAPGLAPDTQYF; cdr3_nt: TGTGCCAGCTCAGCACCGGGACTAGCCCCAGATACGCAGTATTTT
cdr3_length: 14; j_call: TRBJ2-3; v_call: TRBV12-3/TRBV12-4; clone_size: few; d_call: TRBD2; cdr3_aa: CASSYDRGADTQYF; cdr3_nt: TGTGCCAGCAGTTACGACCGGGGGGCAGATACGCAGTATTTT
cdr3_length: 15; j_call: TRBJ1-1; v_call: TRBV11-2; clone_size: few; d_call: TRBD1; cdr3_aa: CASSSPRTGRTEAFF; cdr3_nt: TGTGCCAGCAGCTCCCCCCGGACAGGGAGGACTGAAGCTTTCTTT